One sample yielded the 25 T cell receptor beta chains listed below, sequenced in a study of shared T cell receptors in the human thymus. Produced via immunoSEQ multiplex PCR; TCRdb's table is partial and in-frame only. The data contain hundreds of thousands of clones, roughly 86% of them singletons. The same data also contributed to another study, on human thymus T cells.

The sequenced sample was thymocytes. Every receptor here comes from a boy younger than two with a congenital heart defect.

The count of this clone is one. The chain uses TRBV25-1 and TRBJ2-1; 8 positions agree with TRBD1. CDR1 is MGHDK and CDR2 is SYGVNS in the germline V gene. This CDR3 is 16 amino acids long. With V trimmed by 2 bases and J by 9 bases, 12 bases remained unmatched. DNA for the CDR3: TGTGCCAGCAGTGAAGGGCGGCAGGGGGCGGAGGGTGAGCAGTTCTTC. This encodes CASSEGRQGAEGEQFF.

The chain recombines TRBV28 with TRBJ2-1; 9 bases match TRBD1. This CDR3 spans 14 amino acids. V lost 3 bases, J lost 4 bases, and 1 base stayed unmatched. The germline gives CDR1 MDHEN, CDR2 SYDVKM. DNA of the CDR3: TGTGCCAGCAGTTTGGACAGGGGATACAATGAGCAGTTCTTC. Translating it yields CASSLDRGYNEQFF.

CDR3 loop: CASSLGGGGNYGYTF. CDR3 coding DNA: TGTGCCAGCAGCTTAGGAGGCGGAGGGAACTATGGCTACACCTTC. The chain carries TRBV7-9 and TRBJ1-2; D not certain. V was shortened by 1 base and J by 2 bases, with 11 bases between the two germline ends. Per the germline V gene, CDR1 is SEHNR and CDR2 is FQNEAQ (reference sequence). The CDR3 runs 15 residues.

The chain carries TRBV18 and TRBJ1-1; a possible D gene is TRBD1 (5 bases). In germline, CDR1 is KGHSH, CDR2 LQKENI. Between the trimmed V and J ends, which lost 0 bases and 0 bases, there was a span of 8 bases. This CDR3 is built from 15 residues. DNA of the CDR3: TGTGCCAGCTCACCACCGTGGGGGGTGAACACTGAAGCTTTCTTT. Protein: CASSPPWGVNTEAFF.

Notes on this clone: One end of the junction does not line up with germline, which may come from a read error. The chain is built from TRBV7-7 and TRBJ2-5, with TRBD2 matching over 14 bases. Germline V gives CDR1 SSHAT, CDR2 FNYEAQ (reference sequence). The length of the CDR3 is 16 residues. The CDR3: CASSLTSGGAPETQYF. CDR3 DNA sequence: TGTGCTAGCAGCTTGACTAGCGGGGGGGCCCCCGAGACCCAGTACTTC.

The rearrangement joins TRBV7-9 to TRBJ2-6; 7 nucleotides line up with TRBD1. The CDR3 has 12 residues. Trimming cost V 8 bases and J 6 bases; bases outside gene matches: 1. Germline V CDR1 and CDR2: SEHNR, FQNEAQ (reference sequence). CDR3 coding DNA: TGTGCCAGCGGACAGGTGGCCAACGTCCTGACTTTC. It codes for CASGQVANVLTF. The full variable domain, its missing parts supplied by reference TRBV7-9 and TRBJ2-6, is DTGVSQNPRHKITKRGQNVTFRCDPISEHNRLYWYRQTLGQGPEFLTYFQNEAQLEKSRLLSDRFSAERPKGSFSTLEIQRTEQGDSAMYLCASGQVANVLTFGAGSRLTVL.

This chain uses TRBV7-2 with TRBJ1-2; 9 bases line up with TRBD1. Germline trimming cut 7 bases from V and 7 bases from J; bases unmatched to any gene: 10. This CDR3 is 14 amino acids long. Germline lookup yields CDR1 SGHTA and CDR2 FQGNSA. CDR3 in amino acids: CASTWDRETSGYTF. CDR3 in DNA: TGTGCCAGCACCTGGGACAGGGAGACTTCTGGCTACACCTTC.

The chain is built from TRBV6-1 and TRBJ2-2, with 8 bases matching TRBD1. Losses at the gene ends were 2 bases for V and 1 base for J; bases not matched to a gene: 3. The CDR3 sequence is 16 residues long. Germline V CDR1 and CDR2: MNHNS, SASEGT. The CDR3 sequence: CASSEWTGLNTGELFF. In DNA form, the CDR3 reads TGTGCCAGCAGTGAATGGACAGGGCTGAACACCGGGGAGCTGTTTTTT.

The count of this clone is one. The chain has TRBV28 and TRBJ1-2; no definite D call. CDR1 and CDR2 from the germline V gene are MDHEN and SYDVKM. Between the trimmed V and J ends, which lost 3 bases and 6 bases, there was a span of 11 bases. The CDR3 covers 13 residues. The CDR3 loop reads CASSFWAQDGYTF. CDR3 DNA: TGTGCCAGCAGTTTTTGGGCCCAGGATGGCTACACCTTC.

The chain is built from TRBV29-1 and TRBJ2-3, with a tentative D call TRBD2 (6 bases). Trimming cost V 4 bases and J 0 bases, with 17 bases left between them. CDR1 and CDR2 (germline): SQVTM, ANQGSEA. CDR3 size: 16 residues. The CDR3 loop is CSVVIGRGPSTDTQYF. DNA of the CDR3: TGCAGCGTTGTGATTGGGCGGGGCCCTAGCACAGATACGCAGTATTTT.

This sequence joins TRBV27 and TRBJ2-3, with TRBD2 matching over 10 bases. Germline-derived CDR1 and CDR2 are MNHEY and SMNVEV (reference sequence). Trimming cost V 5 bases and J 1 base; bases outside gene matches: 6. This CDR3 region has 16 residues. The chain's CDR3 is CASSNLAGARTDTQYF. The DNA for the CDR3 is TGTGCCAGCAGTAACCTAGCGGGGGCCCGCACAGATACGCAGTATTTT.

The chain has TRBV28 and TRBJ1-2; 7 bases are a match to TRBD1. Per the germline V gene, CDR1 is MDHEN and CDR2 is SYDVKM. Losses at the gene ends were 3 bases for V and 5 bases for J; bases not matched to a gene: 15. The CDR3 runs 17 residues. Here the CDR3 DNA reads TGTGCCAGCAGTTTCCACAGGGGCCCCGACAGCTTGTATGGCTACACCTTC. Translation gives CASSFHRGPDSLYGYTF.

This rearrangement joins TRBV15 to TRBJ2-7; D perhaps matches TRBD2 (5 bases). V dropped 0 bases and J dropped 2 bases, with 14 bases sitting between them. From germline, CDR1 is LNHNV and CDR2 YYDKDF (reference sequence). The CDR3 has 16 residues. The CDR3 here is CATSRESFEGAYEQYF. The CDR3, as DNA: TGTGCCACCAGCAGAGAGTCGTTTGAGGGTGCCTACGAGCAGTACTTC.

The CDR3 sequence is CAISVVTSGSYEQYF. The DNA for the CDR3 is TGTGCCATCAGTGTGGTGACTAGCGGCTCCTACGAGCAGTACTTC. The chain carries TRBV10-3 and TRBJ2-7; 9 bases match TRBD2. Germline CDR1 reads ENHRY; CDR2 reads SYGVKD. V shed 4 bases and J 0 bases; nucleotides not matched to a gene: 4. This CDR3 is 15 amino acids long.

The rearrangement uses TRBV30 and TRBJ1-6; TRBD1 matches at 11 bases. Germline V gene data show CDR1 as GTSNPN and CDR2 as SVGIG (reference sequence). V gave up 1 base and J gave up 8 bases; unmatched junction bases: 13. There are 18 residues in the CDR3. The CDR3 region is CAWSANFGTGGTDSPLHF. CDR3 bases: TGTGCCTGGAGTGCTAACTTCGGGACAGGGGGAACCGATTCACCCCTCCACTTT.

The chain employs TRBV19 and TRBJ2-7; TRBD2 is a possible D gene (6 bases). V shed 1 base and J shed 4 bases, with 14 bases lying between them. The CDR3 length is 15 residues. The germline CDR1 and CDR2 sequences are LNHDA and SQIVND (reference sequence). The CDR3: CASSIVTGTSYEQYF. For the CDR3, the DNA is TGTGCCAGTAGTATAGTCACCGGGACTTCGTACGAGCAGTACTTC.

This clone was recorded once. Other DNA sequences within the sample encode an identical CDR3. The chain uses TRBV27 and TRBJ1-6, with D tentatively TRBD1 (5 bases). Trimming shortened V by 7 bases and J by 9 bases, and 19 bases separated the two germline ends. This CDR3 region has 15 residues. CDR1 and CDR2 (germline): MNHEY, SMNVEV (reference sequence). CDR3 sequence (DNA): TGTGCCAGCACCCTGGGGGGAAAAAGGCGTTCACCCCTCCACTTT. It is translated as CASTLGGKRRSPLHF.

The chain recombines TRBV28 with TRBJ2-1; the D gene is possibly TRBD2 (5 bases). Germline CDR1 is MDHEN and CDR2 is SYDVKM. Trimming cost V 0 bases and J 8 bases, with 17 bases left between them. This CDR3 contains 16 residues. CDR3 residues: CASSLCPGISVDEQFF. The CDR3, as DNA: TGTGCCAGCAGTTTATGCCCGGGGATTTCAGTCGATGAGCAGTTCTTC. Based on the CDR3 plus reference TRBV28 and TRBJ2-1, the full variable domain is DVKVTQSSRYLVKRTGEKVFLECVQDMDHENMFWYRQDPGLGLRLIYFSYDVKMKEKGDIPEGYSVSREKKERFSLILESASTNQTSMYLCASSLCPGISVDEQFFGPGTRLTVL.

J is TRBJ2-1 and V is TRBV30, with 14 bases lining up with TRBD2. The CDR3 consists of 16 residues. V dropped 0 bases and J dropped 9; count of bases not matched to a gene: 7. In germline, CDR1 is GTSNPN, CDR2 SVGIG (reference sequence). The CDR3 coding sequence is TGTGCCTGGAGTGTACCGACTAGCGGGAGGGCCGTTGAGCAGTTCTTC. Amino acid sequence: CAWSVPTSGRAVEQFF.

This clone has a single count. The V and J genes are TRBV29-1 and TRBJ2-7; D not resolved. The germline CDR1 and CDR2 sequences are SQVTM and ANQGSEA. There are 12 residues in the CDR3. Trimming removed 6 bases at V and 1 base at J, with 10 bases between. The CDR3 loop reads CSVAEPSYEQYF. Written as DNA, the CDR3 is TGCAGCGTGGCGGAACCGTCCTACGAGCAGTACTTC.

On this clone itself: The sample contains more than one DNA sequence encoding this CDR3. J is TRBJ2-7 and V is TRBV4-3; the D gene is possibly TRBD2 (5 bases). The CDR3 contains 14 residues. Germline-derived CDR1 and CDR2 are LGHNA and YSLEER. V was cut by 0 bases and J by 3 bases, with 9 bases left in between. CDR3 DNA: TGCGCCAGCAGCCAAGACTCCCGGGGCTACGAGCAGTACTTC. It codes for CASSQDSRGYEQYF.

The chain uses TRBV9 and TRBJ1-1; D remains ambiguous. Between the trimmed V and J ends, which lost 4 bases and 2 bases, there was a span of 9 bases. The germline V gene has CDR1 SGDLS and CDR2 YYNGEE. The CDR3 extends over 13 amino acids. CDR3 loop: CASSLLRNTEAFF. The CDR3 DNA reads as TGTGCCAGCAGCCTCTTGCGAAACACTGAAGCTTTCTTT.

The chain carries TRBV4-3 and TRBJ2-5; D is possibly TRBD2 (6 bases). The CDR3 length is 15 residues. V was pared by 4 bases and J by 3 bases, with 15 bases between. Germline CDR1 is LGHNA and CDR2 is YSLEER. The CDR3 region has the DNA TGCGCCAGCAGCCGTTACCGGGAGCCAAAAGAGACCCAGTACTTC. Protein sequence: CASSRYREPKETQYF.

The gene calls are TRBV10-3 and TRBJ2-1; 14 bases are a match to TRBD2. V shed 0 bases, J shed 6 bases, and the junction held 13 bases outside the gene matches. CDR1 and CDR2 from the germline V gene are ENHRY and SYGVKD. There are 20 residues in the CDR3. CDR3 nucleotide sequence: TGTGCCATCAGTGAGTCGAAGACTAGCGGGAGGGCCGCTTTAGTCAATGAGCAGTTCTTC. This encodes CAISESKTSGRAALVNEQFF.

The chain couples TRBV12-5 to TRBJ2-4; 7 nucleotides agree with TRBD1. This CDR3 is 16 amino acids long. The V gene end was trimmed by 5 bases and the J gene end by 3 bases; junction bases not matched to a gene: 10. Germline-derived CDR1 and CDR2 are LGHNT and FRNRAP. The CDR3 DNA is TGTGCTAGTGGTCCACCCCAAGGGGACAGCAAAAACATTCAGTACTTC. This sequence encodes CASGPPQGDSKNIQYF.